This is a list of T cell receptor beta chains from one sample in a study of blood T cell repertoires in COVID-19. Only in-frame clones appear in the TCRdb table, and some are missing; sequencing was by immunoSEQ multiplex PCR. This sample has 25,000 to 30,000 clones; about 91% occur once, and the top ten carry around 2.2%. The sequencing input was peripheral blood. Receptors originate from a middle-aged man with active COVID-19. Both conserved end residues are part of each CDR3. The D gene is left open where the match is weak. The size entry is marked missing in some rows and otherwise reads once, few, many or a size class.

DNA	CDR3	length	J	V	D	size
TGTGCCAGTAGAGACAGGGCGGATACGCAGTATTTT	CASRDRADTQYF	12	TRBJ2-3	TRBV19	TRBD1	NA
TGCGCCAGCAGCCAACCTGGAGGGCGCAGCACAGATACGCAGTATTTT	CASSQPGGRSTDTQYF	16	TRBJ2-3	TRBV4-1	NA	NA
TGTGCCAGCAGGGATGGAGTTTCCGAGCAGTACTTC	CASRDGVSEQYF	12	TRBJ2-7	TRBV21-1	NA	NA
TGTGCCAGCTCACCAGGAGACACAGATACGCAGTATTTT	CASSPGDTDTQYF	13	TRBJ2-3	TRBV18	NA	NA
TGTGCCAGCAGCACCGGGACAGGGTTCTTAAACGAGCAGTACTTC	CASSTGTGFLNEQYF	15	TRBJ2-7	TRBV11-2	TRBD1	NA
TGTGCCAGCAGTTTACTACCCCTTGAGCAGTACTTC	CASSLLPLEQYF	12	TRBJ2-7	TRBV28	NA	once
TGTGCCAGCAGCCTAGCGGGAGACAATGAGCAGTTCTTC	CASSLAGDNEQFF	13	TRBJ2-1	TRBV11-3	TRBD2	NA
TGCAGCGTTGAAAGAGGCGCCGGGGAGACCCAGTACTTC	CSVERGAGETQYF	13	TRBJ2-5	TRBV29-1	NA	NA
TGTGCCAGCAGCTTCAAGCGGGGTAGCACAGATACGCAGTATTTT	CASSFKRGSTDTQYF	15	TRBJ2-3	TRBV7-9	TRBD2	NA
TGCGCCAGCAGCCGAGCCCTACCCGGGATCTCCTATAATTCACCCCTCCACTTT	CASSRALPGISYNSPLHF	18	TRBJ1-6	TRBV4-1	NA	few
TGCGCCAGCAGACCGACTAGCGACGGTGAGCAGTTCTTC	CASRPTSDGEQFF	13	TRBJ2-1	TRBV5-1	TRBD2	NA
TGTGCCAGCAGCTTGACGGGAGTAGCGGGAAACAGAGCGCAGTATTTT	CASSLTGVAGNRAQYF	16	TRBJ2-3	TRBV5-5	TRBD2	NA
TGTGCCAGTAAGGGAGGGGAGGACACCGGGGAGCTGTTTTTT	CASKGGEDTGELFF	14	TRBJ2-2	TRBV2	TRBD2	few
TGTGCCACCAGCAGCCCCCTGGGAAGGACTTTAAACACCGGGGAGCTGTTTTTT	CATSSPLGRTLNTGELFF	18	TRBJ2-2	TRBV15	NA	NA
TGTGCCAGCAGCCTGGGACAGAACTATGGCTACACCTTC	CASSLGQNYGYTF	13	TRBJ1-2	TRBV14	TRBD1	NA
TGTGCCAGCAGCGTAGACGGGGGGGCCGGGGAGACCCAGTACTTC	CASSVDGGAGETQYF	15	TRBJ2-5	TRBV9	TRBD2	NA
TGTGCCAGCAGTTTAGGTGCGGACTACGAGCAGTACTTC	CASSLGADYEQYF	13	TRBJ2-7	TRBV28	NA	NA
TGTGCCAGCAGTTTATTGACGGGAGGGAGGGTTACCGGGGAGCTGTTTTTT	CASSLLTGGRVTGELFF	17	TRBJ2-2	TRBV28	TRBD2	NA
TGTGCCAGTACCCGCCTAGAAAGGGGGCGGAACACTGAAGCTTTCTTT	CASTRLERGRNTEAFF	16	TRBJ1-1	TRBV19	TRBD1	NA
TGTGCCAGCAGCGACCGACAGGCCTATGGCTACACCTTC	CASSDRQAYGYTF	13	TRBJ1-2	TRBV5-4	NA	NA
TGTGCCAGTAGTATCCGGCGGGAGGTTCACGGGGAGCTGTTTTTT	CASSIRREVHGELFF	15	TRBJ2-2	TRBV19	TRBD2	NA
TGTGCCAGCAGCGGTAGACAGGGAACAATCTATGGCTACACCTTC	CASSGRQGTIYGYTF	15	TRBJ1-2	TRBV6-5	TRBD1	NA
TGCGCCAGCAGCTTGGACGGGGGGCCGGGGCAGCCCCAGCATTTT	CASSLDGGPGQPQHF	15	TRBJ1-5	TRBV5-1	NA	NA
TGTGCCAGCAGCTTAGAAGGGGGGGTTGGAGAGACCCAGTACTTC	CASSLEGGVGETQYF	15	TRBJ2-5	TRBV5-4	NA	NA
TGCGCCAGCCTACTCGGGACAGGCGGTGCAGATACGCAGTATTTT	CASLLGTGGADTQYF	15	TRBJ2-3	TRBV5-1	TRBD1	once
TGCAGTGCTCCGGACAGCGGAAAACTGTTTTTT	CSAPDSGKLFF	11	TRBJ1-4	TRBV20-1	NA	NA
TGTGCCAGCAGCTTAGCGAAGCTACTAGCGGGAGTAAAGAATGAGCAGTTCTTC	CASSLAKLLAGVKNEQFF	18	TRBJ2-1	TRBV7-8	TRBD2	NA
TGCAGCGTATCTAGCGGGAGTTTGGAGACCCAGTACTTC	CSVSSGSLETQYF	13	TRBJ2-5	TRBV29-1	TRBD2	NA
TGTGCCAGTAGCAACCCGCAGGGGTTTACTGAGACCCAGTACTTC	CASSNPQGFTETQYF	15	TRBJ2-5	TRBV19	NA	NA
TGTGCCAGTCAAGACGGATCAGCGACGGACACCATATATTTT	CASQDGSATDTIYF	14	TRBJ1-3	TRBV19	NA	once
TGTGCCAGCAGCCAAGTGGCCCGGGGTGAGCAGTTCTTC	CASSQVARGEQFF	13	TRBJ2-1	TRBV3-1/TRBV3-2	NA	NA
TGTGCCAGCAGTTCCTCGGGACAGCATAATGAAAAACTGTTTTTT	CASSSSGQHNEKLFF	15	TRBJ1-4	TRBV28	TRBD1	NA
TGTGCCAGCAGTTACGGAGGACGGGGTTCCTACGAGCAGTACTTC	CASSYGGRGSYEQYF	15	TRBJ2-7	TRBV6-6	NA	NA
TGTGCCAGCAGCTTATTCCGGACTAGCCTGAGCTCCTACAATGAGCAGTTCTTC	CASSLFRTSLSSYNEQFF	18	TRBJ2-1	TRBV11-2	TRBD2	NA
TGTGCCAGCAGCGAGGGTCAGGGGGGAGAGACCCAGTACTTC	CASSEGQGGETQYF	14	TRBJ2-5	TRBV9	NA	NA
TGTGCCAGCAGCCAAGCTACTGATTTGTTCTTC	CASSQATDLFF	11	TRBJ2-1	TRBV3-1/TRBV3-2	NA	NA
TGTGCCAGCAGCTTGGGTCAGATCACCGGGGAGCTGTTTTTT	CASSLGQITGELFF	14	TRBJ2-2	TRBV5-4	NA	few
TGTGCCAGCAGCTTGTCTAGCACAGATACGCAGTATTTT	CASSLSSTDTQYF	13	TRBJ2-3	TRBV7-8	NA	NA
TGTGCCAGCATTCCTAGCACCTCCCTCTACAATGAGCAGTTCTTC	CASIPSTSLYNEQFF	15	TRBJ2-1	TRBV28	NA	NA
TGTGCCAGCAGCCAAGAGGAGGGTGGTGGCTACACCTTC	CASSQEEGGGYTF	13	TRBJ1-2	TRBV4-2	NA	NA
TGTGCCAGCAGCTGGGGGACAAACACTGAAGCTTTCTTT	CASSWGTNTEAFF	13	TRBJ1-1	TRBV5-4	NA	NA
TGTGCCAGCAGTGAGACAGGGGGAACTAATGAAAAACTGTTTTTT	CASSETGGTNEKLFF	15	TRBJ1-4	TRBV6-1	TRBD1	NA
TGTGCCAGCACCACAAAGGGGGCTTACAATCAGCCCCAGCATTTT	CASTTKGAYNQPQHF	15	TRBJ1-5	TRBV6-4	TRBD1	NA
TGTGCCAGCAGGAGACTAGCGGGAGGAATCAATGAGCAGTTCTTC	CASRRLAGGINEQFF	15	TRBJ2-1	TRBV11-2	TRBD2	NA
TGTGCCAGCAGCTTAGGGTGGCGGGACAGATCATCACCCCTCCACTTT	CASSLGWRDRSSPLHF	16	TRBJ1-6	TRBV11-3	TRBD1	NA
TGTGCCAGCAGTGTTGGGGACTTGAACTACAATGAGCAGTTCTTC	CASSVGDLNYNEQFF	15	TRBJ2-1	TRBV6-4	NA	once
TGCGCCAGCAGCTTGGTGGCAGGGGGGCTCGGCACAGATACGCAGTATTTT	CASSLVAGGLGTDTQYF	17	TRBJ2-3	TRBV5-1	NA	NA
TGTGCCAGCAGCCCTCTCCCCGGTAGTAGTAACTATGGCTACACCTTC	CASSPLPGSSNYGYTF	16	TRBJ1-2	TRBV7-9	NA	few
TGTGCCAGCAGCGTAGCCAGCTACAATGAGCAGTTCTTC	CASSVASYNEQFF	13	TRBJ2-1	TRBV9	NA	NA
TGCACCAGCAGCCGCCCTAATGGTCCCCAAGAGACCCAGTACTTC	CTSSRPNGPQETQYF	15	TRBJ2-5	TRBV1	NA	NA
TGTGCCAGCAGCCCGGCGGGTAGCCGGAACACCGGGGAGCTGTTTTTT	CASSPAGSRNTGELFF	16	TRBJ2-2	TRBV5-5	NA	NA
TGCGCCAGCAGCCAACAGGGGGGTGGGGAGACCCAGTACTTC	CASSQQGGGETQYF	14	TRBJ2-5	TRBV5-1	TRBD1	NA
TGTGCCAGCTCACGGGAGGCAGGGAGAGATTCTGGAAACACCATATATTTT	CASSREAGRDSGNTIYF	17	TRBJ1-3	TRBV18	NA	NA
TGCAGCGCCGAGGAGAGGACTGAAGCTTTCTTT	CSAEERTEAFF	11	TRBJ1-1	TRBV29-1	NA	NA
TGTGCCACCAGTGATCCAGGGAGCCCAGGGGATGAGCAGTTCTTC	CATSDPGSPGDEQFF	15	TRBJ2-1	TRBV24-1	NA	once